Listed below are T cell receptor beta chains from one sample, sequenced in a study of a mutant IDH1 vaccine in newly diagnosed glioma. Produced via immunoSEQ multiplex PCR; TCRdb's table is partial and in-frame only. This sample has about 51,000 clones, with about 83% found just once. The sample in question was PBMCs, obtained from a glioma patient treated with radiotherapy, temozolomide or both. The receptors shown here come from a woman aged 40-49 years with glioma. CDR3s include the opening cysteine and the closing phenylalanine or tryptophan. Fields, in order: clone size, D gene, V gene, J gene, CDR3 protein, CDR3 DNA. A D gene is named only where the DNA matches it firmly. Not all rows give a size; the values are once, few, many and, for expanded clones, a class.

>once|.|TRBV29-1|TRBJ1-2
CSAGKGSNYGYTF
TGCAGCGCGGGGAAAGGGTCTAACTATGGCTACACCTTC
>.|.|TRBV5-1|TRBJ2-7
CASSLGQFPQYF
TGCGCCAGCAGCTTGGGACAGTTCCCGCAGTACTTC
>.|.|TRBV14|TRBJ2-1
CASSQVGGAYNEQFF
TGTGCCAGCAGCCAAGTGGGGGGCGCGTACAATGAGCAGTTCTTC
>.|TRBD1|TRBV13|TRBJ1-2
CASSLRGDRGSLNYGYTF
TGTGCCAGCAGCTTAAGGGGGGACAGGGGGTCGCTTAACTATGGCTACACCTTC
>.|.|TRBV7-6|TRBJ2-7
CASSLDSGGLGSYEQYF
TGTGCCAGCAGCTTAGATTCAGGGGGGTTAGGCTCCTACGAGCAGTACTTC
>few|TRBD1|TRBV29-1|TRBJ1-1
CSFTGGKGYTEAFF
TGCAGCTTCACAGGGGGCAAGGGCTACACTGAAGCTTTCTTT
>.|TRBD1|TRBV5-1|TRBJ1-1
CASTQGVYMNTEAFF
TGCGCCAGCACCCAGGGGGTATACATGAACACTGAAGCTTTCTTT
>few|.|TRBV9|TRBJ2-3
CASSVGAGPTDTQYF
TGTGCCAGCAGCGTAGGAGCGGGTCCCACAGATACGCAGTATTTT
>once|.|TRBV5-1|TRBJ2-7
CASSSKSSYEQYF
TGCGCCAGCAGCTCCAAGAGCTCCTACGAGCAGTACTTC
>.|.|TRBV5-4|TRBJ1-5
CASSLESYSNQPQHF
TGTGCCAGCAGCTTGGAAAGTTATAGCAATCAGCCCCAGCATTTT
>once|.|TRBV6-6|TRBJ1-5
CAGGVNQPQHF
TGTGCCGGGGGGGTAAATCAGCCCCAGCATTTT
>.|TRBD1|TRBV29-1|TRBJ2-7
CSVATGTAGEQYF
TGCAGCGTTGCAACCGGGACAGCAGGCGAGCAGTACTTC
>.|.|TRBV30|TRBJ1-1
CAWSWGLSTEAFF
TGTGCCTGGAGCTGGGGGTTGAGCACTGAAGCTTTCTTT
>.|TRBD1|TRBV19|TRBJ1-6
CASSVTGTGNSPLHF
TGTGCCAGTAGTGTCACCGGGACAGGGAATTCACCCCTCCACTTT